This T cell receptor beta chain emerged from a study of blood T cell repertoires in COVID-19. Whole-study context: There were acute and convalescent COVID-19 samples, and they came from the United States, Italy and Spain. PBMCs, B-cell-depleted T cells, or T cells provided the cDNA or gDNA that made up the material.

In the authors' workflow: It was from reference gene primer amplification that nucleated cell counts were estimated. Data came from immunoSEQ multiplex PCR; TCRdb stores just in-frame clones and leaves some out. That table is the source of V, J and clone size, and D and trimming were worked out from the DNA. This table has just over 95,000 clones, 90% appearing once. The CDR3 is 16 residues long. CDR1 is SNHLY, CDR2 FYNNEI, per germline. Between the trimmed V and J ends, which lost 2 bases and 4 bases, there was a span of 17 bases. The chain links TRBV2 to TRBJ1-1; a possible D gene is TRBD1 (5 bases). The receptor was isolated from a man aged 50-60 years with acute or convalescent COVID-19. Sequencing was done on a sample of peripheral blood. CDR3 DNA sequence: TGTGCCAGCAGTGAATCGCCGGGGGAATTTTCCACTGAAGCTTTCTTT. This gives the protein CASSESPGEFSTEAFF.